The TCR beta chain under discussion was sequenced for a study of CXCR3-negative and CXCR3-positive naive CD8 T cells. Study-wide context: Total TRB output reached about 150 million reads, about 1.5 +/- 0.3 million per library. Study conclusions and caveats: Within a donor, both naive subsets shared TRBV-TRBJ usage, unlike memory cells. Naive cells with CXCR3 showed TRB CDR3s that were more hydrophobic than those in CXCR3-negative naive cells.

Germline lookup yields CDR1 SEHNR and CDR2 FQNEAQ (reference sequence). The CDR3 has 16 residues. TRB cDNA was prepared as libraries by UMI-labeled 5' RACE. After re-calling the 5' RACE reads, TCRdb lists one entry per CDR3 protein, DNA absent. Recorded for this sample: 150,000 to 180,000 distinct CDR3 sequences. About this clonotype itself: Its antigen is unknown.

The V call is TRBV7-9, the J call TRBJ2-7; without DNA, the TCRdb call of TRBD1 cannot be checked. Source material: naive CXCR3+ CD8+ T cells from blood. Subset: CD45RO-CCR7+CD27+CD95- naive CD8+ T cells expressing CXCR3 (TNR3+). The TCR sequence derives from a human donor in good health. Some clones in this sample may be carry-over from other donors' samples. This chain's CDR3 is CASSSSRGPDSYEQYF.